This T cell receptor (beta chain) was sequenced during a study of somatic mutations in cytotoxic T cells in rheumatoid arthritis. Study as a whole: Blood samples of 30 ml were drawn from patients (in EDTA) right after diagnosis and before any treatment.

Trimming took 2 bases from V and 2 from J, leaving 12 bases between them. Germline CDR1 SGHTS, CDR2 YDEGEE. The CDR3 has 15 residues. TCRdb's copy holds only in-frame clones and misses some; the assay was immunoSEQ multiplex PCR. The sample has some 7,400 clones; around 91% are singletons. The receptor was isolated from a woman in her 70s with rheumatoid arthritis. V gene TRBV5-8 combines with J gene TRBJ2-3; D call uncertain. The sequenced sample was CD8+ T cells sorted from blood. The CDR3 spells CASSFSQDYTDTQYF. The CDR3 bases are TGTGCCAGCAGCTTTTCGCAGGATTACACAGATACGCAGTATTTT.